This T cell receptor beta chain is from a study of long-term antiretroviral therapy in people with HIV. Study-wide results and caveats: An increase in diversity followed ART, yet levels stayed below transplant donor controls. Among HIV repertoires, CDR3 length ranges were narrower than those of controls. Clones with expansion before ART led the repertoire at all time points.

immunoSEQ v3.0 was run at survey level. Target depth was about 35,000-50,000 T-cell genomes per sample. Repertoires were generated with immunoSEQ multiplex PCR, while TCRdb's copy carries only in-frame clones and drops some. The table lists about 22,000 clones, 70% to 90% of them singletons. CDR1 and CDR2 from the germline V gene are MNHEY and SVGAGI. CDR3 length equals 13 residues. The trim removed 6 bases at V and 8 bases at J, leaving 6 bases unmatched. A word on this clone: Its antigen is not identified.

This specimen consisted of unsorted PBMCs, obtained 1.6 years after starting antiretroviral therapy. The chain uses TRBV6-5 and TRBJ1-2; 10 nucleotides line up with TRBD1. This clonotype was obtained from a middle-aged man with HIV. The CDR3 protein is CASSIGTGAGYTF. For the CDR3, the DNA is TGTGCCAGCAGCATCGGGACAGGGGCCGGCTACACCTTC.